This T cell receptor (beta chain) was sequenced in a study of shared clonotypes between healthy human individuals. The CDR3 has 14 residues. V was clipped by 6 bases and J by 5 bases, with 16 bases between them. Germline lookup yields CDR1 MNHEY and CDR2 SMNVEV (reference sequence). Libraries were prepared by immunoSEQ multiplex PCR; TCRdb keeps only in-frame clonotypes and omits some of them. Of 2 million to 2.5 million clones listed, about nine tenths are singletons. The specimen was naive CD4+ T cells from PBMCs. The subset denotes: CD45RA+ positively selected. The rearrangement links TRBV27 to TRBJ1-2; D ambiguous. The clonotype was recovered from a man aged 18 to 35 in good health. Some clones in this sample may be carry-over from other donors' samples. The CDR3: CASSFHGSAYGYTF. The CDR3 DNA follows: TGTGCCAGCAGCTTCCACGGGTCTGCATATGGCTACACCTTC.